Listed here are 14 T cell receptor beta chains from one sample, sequenced in a study of memory CD4+ T cells and cytomegalovirus serostatus. Here immunoSEQ multiplex PCR was the method, and the copy in TCRdb shows in-frame clones only, minus some. This table has 35,000 to 50,000 clones, just under 80% appearing once. The sort gate was single viable CD3+CD4+CD8-CD45RO+ cells for memory CD4+ T cells. The sample comprised memory CD4+ T cells from blood. All receptors come from an adult in good health and CMV-seronegative.

This clone appeared a single time. The V and J genes are TRBV7-8 and TRBJ2-1, with 11 bases lining up with TRBD2. The V gene's germline CDR1 is SGHVS and CDR2 FQNEAQ. CDR3 length: 15 residues. The ends lost 5 bases at V and 10 bases at J; junction bases unmatched: 10. CDR3 region: CASSQGVAGGREQFF. The CDR3 DNA sequence: TGTGCCAGCAGCCAAGGAGTAGCGGGGGGGCGAGAGCAGTTCTTC.

J is TRBJ2-4 and V is TRBV6-5; 7 nucleotides line up with TRBD1. Trimming cost V 10 bases and J 8 bases; bases outside gene matches: 8. This CDR3 has 12 amino acids. CDR1 and CDR2 from the germline V gene are MNHEY and SVGAGI. The CDR3 DNA is TGTGCCACCCTAGACAGGGACGACATTCAGTACTTC. Amino acids: CATLDRDDIQYF.

The genes are TRBV19 and TRBJ1-5; D perhaps matches TRBD1 (6 bases). The CDR3 length is 17 residues. CDR1 is LNHDA, CDR2 SQIVND, per germline (reference sequence). V was trimmed by 2 bases and J by 2 bases, leaving 16 bases between them. CDR3 sequence reads: CASSITPGGHRNQPQHF. Here the CDR3 DNA reads TGTGCCAGTAGTATAACCCCCGGGGGGCATCGCAATCAGCCCCAGCATTTT.

The sample holds a few counts of this clone. V usage is TRBV5-1 and J usage is TRBJ1-3; TRBD1 is a possible D gene (5 bases). Per the germline V gene, CDR1 is SGHRS and CDR2 is YFSETQ. The CDR3 length is 16 residues. The ends were cut back, 4 bases at V and 1 base at J, with 15 bases in the middle. This CDR3 is CASSQGRTESGNTIYF. CDR3 nucleotide sequence: TGCGCCAGCAGCCAGGGACGAACGGAGTCTGGAAACACCATATATTTT.

This clone was observed a handful of times. The chain links TRBV13 to TRBJ1-6; D is unresolved. From germline, CDR1 is PRHDT and CDR2 FYEKMQ (reference sequence). The CDR3 has 17 residues. V was clipped by 1 base and J by 9 bases, with 19 bases between them. The CDR3 is CASSLVRGKPKGSPLHF. The CDR3 coding sequence is TGTGCCAGCAGCTTAGTGCGAGGGAAACCTAAAGGTTCACCCCTCCACTTT.

The chain recombines TRBV6-1 with TRBJ1-5; D not certain. Per the germline V gene, CDR1 is MNHNS and CDR2 is SASEGT. The CDR3 loop spans 15 amino acids. V was trimmed by 7 bases and J by 9 bases, leaving 22 bases between them. The CDR3 DNA reads TGTGCCAGCACCATCCTCCCCGTCGGTAAGCTGCCCCAGCATTTT. This encodes CASTILPVGKLPQHF.

This clone appeared once. The chain links TRBV5-4 to TRBJ2-3; D is unresolved. CDR1 is SGHNT and CDR2 is YYREEE in the germline V gene (reference sequence). Trimming took 5 bases from V and 4 from J, leaving 17 bases between them. The CDR3 runs 15 residues. DNA for the CDR3: TGTGCCAGCAGGATGAGGCCCGAGTTGTCAGATACGCAGTATTTT. Its translation is CASRMRPELSDTQYF.

The V call is TRBV2, the J call TRBJ2-5, with 8 nucleotides matching TRBD1. In germline, CDR1 is SNHLY, CDR2 FYNNEI. Trimming at V came to 6 bases and at J to 5 bases, leaving 5 bases not matched to a gene. This CDR3 contains 13 residues. The CDR3 DNA reads as TGTGCCAGCAGAGGACAGGGCGGGGAGACCCAGTACTTC. This encodes CASRGQGGETQYF.

The DNA for the CDR3 is TGTGCCAGAAGACAGGGAGTAACTAATGAAAAACTGTTTTTT. Translated, it gives CARRQGVTNEKLFF. The chain employs TRBV2 and TRBJ1-4, with 7 bases matching TRBD1. This CDR3 spans 14 amino acids. The V segment lost 9 bases and the J segment 1 base; nucleotides outside the gene matches: 5. The germline V gene encodes CDR1 SNHLY and CDR2 FYNNEI.

The J gene is TRBJ1-5, the V gene TRBV23-1; unclear D gene. TRBV23-1 is an open reading frame whose function is uncertain. Deletions cut 1 base from V and 6 bases from J, with 13 bases between. The CDR3 extends over 15 amino acids. The CDR3 region has the DNA TGCGCCAGCAGTCAATATCGGGGATGCGGTCAGCCCCAGCATTTT. Translated, it gives CASSQYRGCGQPQHF.

This clone was detected once. This chain links TRBV22-1 with TRBJ2-6. TRBV22-1 is reported as a pseudogene. The CDR3 is made up of 17 amino acids. The CDR3 DNA reads TGTCCTGGGAGACGAACCCGCGAACAAAGTCGGGCCAACGTCCTGACTTTC. This translates into CPGRRTREQSRANVLTF.

The V and J genes are TRBV30 and TRBJ1-6, with TRBD1 matching over 7 bases. This CDR3 comprises 13 residues. The ends lost 5 bases at V and 9 bases at J; junction bases unmatched: 7. In germline, CDR1 is GTSNPN, CDR2 SVGIG (reference sequence). CDR3: CAWRTGEGSPLHF. CDR3 bases: TGTGCCTGGCGCACAGGGGAGGGTTCACCCCTCCACTTT. The full variable domain, its missing parts supplied by reference TRBV30 and TRBJ1-6, is SQTIHQWPATLVQPVGSPLSLECTVEGTSNPNLYWYRQAAGRGLQLLFYSVGIGQISSEVPQNLSASRPQDRQFILSSKKLLLSDSGFYLCAWRTGEGSPLHFGNGTRLTVT.

The CDR3: CSVGTDSTDTQYF. CDR3 bases: TGCAGCGTGGGGACTGACTCCACAGATACGCAGTATTTT. The V call is TRBV29-1, the J call TRBJ2-3; D is perhaps TRBD2 (6 bases). V was trimmed by 6 bases and J by 2 bases, leaving 12 bases between them. This CDR3 is 13 amino acids long. Germline CDR1 and CDR2: SQVTM and ANQGSEA.

This clone was seen only once. The chain has TRBV5-1 and TRBJ2-2; 10 positions match TRBD2. The CDR3 spans 16 residues. The V gene end was trimmed by 3 bases and the J gene end by 6 bases; junction bases not matched to a gene: 8. CDR1 and CDR2 (germline): SGHRS, YFSETQ. Here the CDR3 reads CASSSMTSGPSGELFF. The CDR3 DNA reads as TGCGCCAGCAGCTCCATGACTAGCGGGCCCTCCGGGGAGCTGTTTTTT.